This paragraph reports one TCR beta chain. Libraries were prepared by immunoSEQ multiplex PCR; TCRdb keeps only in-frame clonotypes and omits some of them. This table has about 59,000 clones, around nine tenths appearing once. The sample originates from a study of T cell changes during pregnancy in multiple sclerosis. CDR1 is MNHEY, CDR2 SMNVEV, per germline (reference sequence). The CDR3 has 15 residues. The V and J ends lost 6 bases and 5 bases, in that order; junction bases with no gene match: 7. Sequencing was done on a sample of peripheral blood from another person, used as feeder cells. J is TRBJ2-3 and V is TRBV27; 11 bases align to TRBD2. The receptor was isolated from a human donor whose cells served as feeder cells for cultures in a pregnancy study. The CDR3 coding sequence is TGTGCCAGCAGGGTAGCGGGGGGGCCGGGAGATACGCAGTATTTT. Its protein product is CASRVAGGPGDTQYF.